One sample yielded the 24 T cell receptor beta chains listed below, sequenced in a study of OX40 agonist ivuxolimab in advanced cancers. Library preparation was by the immunoSEQ multiplex PCR assay. Sourced from immuneACCESS, this table was stored by TCRdb with only in-frame sequences that have V and J called. A share of the clones is absent; for the studies checked, an unresolved V gene accounts for under half, and the remainder has no known explanation. The sample has about 64,000 clones on record, around 84% of them singletons. The leading ten clones occupy over 2.5% of the sample. This sample comprised CD4+ or CD8+ T cells sorted from blood, obtained in a trial of the OX40 agonist ivuxolimab. These receptors all come from an adult with an advanced solid tumor such as melanoma, head and neck, liver or kidney cancer.

This sequence joins TRBV19 and TRBJ2-1; the D is unclear. V lost 4 bases, J lost 4 bases, and 5 bases lay in between. Germline CDR1 reads LNHDA; CDR2 reads SQIVND (reference sequence). The CDR3 has 12 amino acids. CDR3 in amino acids: CASSTLYNEQFF. In DNA, the CDR3 is TGTGCCAGTAGTACCCTTTACAATGAGCAGTTCTTC.

The V call is TRBV10-3, the J call TRBJ2-1; either TRBD1 or TRBD2 may supply D (5 bases each). Trimming removed 1 base from V and 0 bases from J, with 7 bases in between. The CDR3 runs 15 residues. The germline V gene has CDR1 ENHRY and CDR2 SYGVKD. The CDR3 DNA follows: TGTGCCATCAGTGAGTGGGGGAGCTCCTACAATGAGCAGTTCTTC. It encodes CAISEWGSSYNEQFF.

The chain uses TRBV18 and TRBJ2-2; possible D gene TRBD2, 5 bases. Trimming removed 0 bases from V and 7 bases from J, with 12 bases in between. The CDR3 spans 15 residues. Per germline, CDR1 KGHSH and CDR2 LQKENI. The CDR3 here is CASSPPGDQSGELFF. CDR3 nucleotides: TGTGCCAGCTCACCACCGGGAGACCAGAGCGGGGAGCTGTTTTTT.

The genes are TRBV28 and TRBJ2-7; D is uncertain. The germline V gene has CDR1 MDHEN and CDR2 SYDVKM. This CDR3 contains 13 residues. Trimming took 5 bases from V and 0 from J, leaving 8 bases between them. CDR3 sequence reads: CASSSSPSYEQYF. For the CDR3, the DNA is TGTGCCAGCAGTAGTAGCCCCTCCTACGAGCAGTACTTC.

This chain connects TRBV7-8 to TRBJ2-7; D is unclear. The V gene's germline CDR1 is SGHVS and CDR2 FQNEAQ. V lost 0 bases and J lost 5, with 8 bases in between. CDR3 length equals 13 residues. The CDR3 protein is CASSLAHWNEQYF. CDR3 DNA: TGTGCCAGCAGCTTAGCGCATTGGAACGAGCAGTACTTC.

This clone was seen once. The chain employs TRBV30 and TRBJ2-7; tentatively, D is TRBD2 (5 bases). V was trimmed by 5 bases and J by 3 bases, leaving 23 bases between them. CDR1 is GTSNPN and CDR2 is SVGIG in the germline V gene (reference sequence). This CDR3 spans 16 amino acids. CDR3 DNA sequence: TGTGCCTGGGAACCGGGAAGCCCCAGGTGGGACTACGAGCAGTACTTC. It translates to CAWEPGSPRWDYEQYF.

In DNA form, the CDR3 reads TGTGCCAGCTCATCTACAGAGGGGGCGAACACTGAAGCTTTCTTT. It yields the protein CASSSTEGANTEAFF. This chain uses TRBV16 with TRBJ1-1, with 7 bases fitting TRBD1. The CDR3 contains 15 residues. J gave up 1 base and V 8 bases, and 10 bases lay outside the gene matches. Per the germline V gene, CDR1 is KGHSY and CDR2 is FQNENV.

This chain uses TRBV5-4 with TRBJ2-1; TRBD2 matches at 14 bases. This CDR3 contains 16 residues. V shed 3 bases, J shed 7 bases, and the junction held 6 bases outside the gene matches. Per the germline V gene, CDR1 is SGHNT and CDR2 is YYREEE (reference sequence). CDR3 in amino acids: CASSSWGTSGGNEQFF. CDR3 coding DNA: TGTGCCAGCAGCTCGTGGGGGACTAGCGGGGGTAATGAGCAGTTCTTC. The entire variable domain, with the rest obtained from reference TRBV5-4 and TRBJ2-1, is as follows: ETGVTQSPTHLIKTRGQQVTLRCSSQSGHNTVSWYQQALGQGPQFIFQYYREEENGRGNFPPRFSGLQFPNYSSELNVNALELDDSALYLCASSSWGTSGGNEQFFGPGTRLTVL.

The rearrangement uses TRBV5-4 and TRBJ2-5; D call uncertain. Trimming left V 0 bases short and J 5 bases short, with 8 bases between. The CDR3 length is 13 residues. Germline V lookup: CDR1 SGHNT, CDR2 YYREEE (reference sequence). The CDR3 here is CASSLDPFETQYF. The CDR3 DNA reads as TGTGCCAGCAGCTTGGACCCATTTGAGACCCAGTACTTC. Based on the CDR3 plus reference TRBV5-4 and TRBJ2-5, the full variable domain is ETGVTQSPTHLIKTRGQQVTLRCSSQSGHNTVSWYQQALGQGPQFIFQYYREEENGRGNFPPRFSGLQFPNYSSELNVNALELDDSALYLCASSLDPFETQYFGPGTRLLVL.

The chain combines TRBV5-4 with TRBJ2-5; D is undetermined. The CDR3 has 13 residues. Germline V gene lookup returns CDR1 SGHNT and CDR2 YYREEE (reference sequence). Trimming pared 4 bases from V and 9 bases from J, leaving 16 bases between. CDR3 bases: TGTGCCAGCAGCGGGCGACTGGCCGGATCCCAGTACTTC. Encoded protein: CASSGRLAGSQYF.

In DNA form, the CDR3 reads TGTGCCAGCAGCCTCCTCTCATCGCGGGGGGGCGTTGATACGCAGTATTTT. Protein: CASSLLSSRGGVDTQYF. This sequence joins TRBV7-3 and TRBJ2-3; 9 bases line up with TRBD2. This CDR3 is built from 17 residues. Germline V gene data show CDR1 as SGHTA and CDR2 as FQGTGA. The V segment lost 5 bases and the J segment 6 bases; nucleotides outside the gene matches: 15. The full variable domain, with the rest looked up from reference TRBV7-3 and TRBJ2-3, is GAGVSQTPSNKVTEKGKYVELRCDPISGHTALYWYRQSLGQGPEFLIYFQGTGAADDSGLPNDRFFAVRPEGSVSTLKIQRTERGDSAVYLCASSLLSSRGGVDTQYFGPGTRLTVL.

This clone was recorded a few times. This CDR3 is CASSLWQGGTEAFF. CDR3 coding DNA: TGTGCCAGCAGTTTATGGCAGGGTGGCACTGAAGCTTTCTTT. The chain recombines TRBV28 with TRBJ1-1; weak D call: TRBD1 (5 bases). The CDR3 spans 14 residues. Trimming took 0 bases from V and 4 from J, leaving 9 bases between them. Germline loops: CDR1 MDHEN, CDR2 SYDVKM.

The CDR3 nucleotides are TGTGCCAGCAGTGATAAGGGGGCGATTGGGCTAGGAGGCTACACCTTC. It specifies CASSDKGAIGLGGYTF. The rearrangement uses TRBV2 and TRBJ1-2; 7 nucleotides agree with TRBD1. The length of the CDR3 is 16 residues. Germline V lookup: CDR1 SNHLY, CDR2 FYNNEI. V lost 3 bases and J lost 8; bases outside the gene matches: 15.

The chain is built from TRBV6-6 and TRBJ1-1, with D perhaps TRBD1 (6 bases). This CDR3 spans 12 amino acids. The ends were cut back, 2 bases at V and 8 bases at J, with 9 bases in the middle. CDR1 and CDR2 (germline): MNHNY, SVGAGI (reference sequence). DNA of the CDR3: TGTGCCAGCAGTTACCCCGACAGGGAAGCTTTCTTT. Protein: CASSYPDREAFF.

This clone was seen just once. The chain has TRBV7-3 and TRBJ2-5, with D possibly being TRBD2 (5 bases). The CDR3 sequence is 15 residues long. V was trimmed by 2 bases and J by 5 bases, leaving 15 bases between them. CDR1 and CDR2 (germline): SGHTA, FQGTGA. In nucleotides, the CDR3 is TGTGCCAGCAGCTTATTATCCGGGGTAGGGGAGACCCAGTACTTC. It translates to CASSLLSGVGETQYF.

This clone was seen a few times. The chain links TRBV7-9 to TRBJ2-3, with a weak D call TRBD2 (6 bases). The ends were cut back, 5 bases at V and 8 bases at J, with 23 bases in the middle. In germline, CDR1 is SEHNR, CDR2 FQNEAQ (reference sequence). CDR3 length: 16 amino acids. The CDR3 DNA reads as TGTGCCAGCAGCCCCTCCTGGCGGGAAGGTGTAGGTACGCAGTATTTT. Translating gives CASSPSWREGVGTQYF.

This clone was counted only a few times. The rearrangement uses TRBV2 and TRBJ2-3; TRBD2 is a possible D gene (6 bases). This CDR3 region has 16 residues. Trimming shortened V by 4 bases and J by 4 bases, and 18 bases separated the two germline ends. Germline V CDR1 and CDR2: SNHLY, FYNNEI. The CDR3 protein is CASSVGPSRGADTQYF. CDR3 DNA sequence: TGTGCCAGCAGTGTCGGACCCTCGCGGGGCGCAGATACGCAGTATTTT.

The chain combines TRBV11-2 with TRBJ1-3; D unclear. The V gene lost 5 bases and the J gene lost 8 bases, with 7 bases spanning the gap. CDR1 and CDR2 (germline): SGHAT, FQNNGV. CDR3 size: 11 residues. This CDR3 reads CASSPMDTIYF. In DNA form, the CDR3 reads TGTGCCAGCAGCCCAATGGACACCATATATTTT.

The CDR3 loop is CASSLQGRWAKNIQYF. The CDR3 DNA reads TGTGCCAGCAGCCTGCAGGGCAGGTGGGCCAAAAACATTCAGTACTTC. This chain connects TRBV7-2 to TRBJ2-4; a possible D gene is TRBD1 (5 bases). Trimming pared 5 bases from V and 1 base from J, leaving 15 bases between. Looked up from germline, CDR1 is SGHTA and CDR2 is FQGNSA. This CDR3 spans 16 amino acids. Combining the CDR3 with reference TRBV7-2 and TRBJ2-4 gives the whole variable domain GAGVSQSPSNKVTEKGKDVELRCDPISGHTALYWYRQSLGQGLEFLIYFQGNSAPDKSGLPSDRFSAERTGGSVSTLTIQRTQQEDSAVYLCASSLQGRWAKNIQYFGAGTRLSVL.

This chain joins TRBV7-2 and TRBJ1-1; perhaps TRBD1 as D (5 bases). V lost 5 bases, J lost 0 bases, and 16 bases lay in between. In germline, CDR1 is SGHTA, CDR2 FQGNSA. CDR3 length: 16 amino acids. The chain's CDR3 is CASSRDRNGMNTEAFF. CDR3 bases: TGTGCCAGCAGCCGAGACAGAAATGGGATGAACACTGAAGCTTTCTTT. Looking up the rest from reference TRBV7-2 and TRBJ1-1 gives the full variable domain: GAGVSQSPSNKVTEKGKDVELRCDPISGHTALYWYRQSLGQGLEFLIYFQGNSAPDKSGLPSDRFSAERTGGSVSTLTIQRTQQEDSAVYLCASSRDRNGMNTEAFFGQGTRLTVV.

The chain employs TRBV28 and TRBJ2-5, with a weak D call TRBD2 (6 bases). The CDR3 length is 13 residues. Germline CDR1 and CDR2: MDHEN and SYDVKM. The V and J ends lost 6 bases and 1 base respectively, with 9 bases between them. In DNA form, the CDR3 reads TGTGCCAGCAGATCGGGAGTCCAAGAGACCCAGTACTTC. It codes for CASRSGVQETQYF.

This clone was counted once. Here the CDR3 reads CASSFRPLGGTDTQYF. CDR3 in DNA: TGTGCCAGCAGTTTTAGGCCGCTTGGGGGTACAGATACGCAGTATTTT. The chain links TRBV27 to TRBJ2-3; D is perhaps TRBD1 or TRBD2 (5 bases each). The V end was cut by 3 bases, the J end by 3 bases, with 16 bases between. The CDR3 contains 16 residues. CDR1 and CDR2 (germline): MNHEY, SMNVEV (reference sequence).

There are many counts of this clone. The rearrangement uses TRBV2 and TRBJ1-1; D is unresolved. There are 14 residues in the CDR3. CDR1 and CDR2 from the germline V gene are SNHLY and FYNNEI. V lost 2 bases and J 2 bases, leaving 9 bases between the germline ends. CDR3 nucleotide sequence: TGTGCCAGCAGTGAAAGTCTCCACAACACTGAAGCTTTCTTT. It codes for CASSESLHNTEAFF.

The chain uses TRBV18 and TRBJ1-1; TRBD1 matches at 8 bases. The CDR3 runs to 15 residues. The germline V gene encodes CDR1 KGHSH and CDR2 LQKENI. The V gene end was trimmed by 3 bases and the J gene end by 6 bases; junction bases not matched to a gene: 9. This CDR3 is CASSPPTGGVAEAFF. The CDR3 coding sequence is TGTGCCAGCTCACCCCCTACAGGGGGAGTCGCTGAAGCTTTCTTT.